This is a list of T cell receptor beta chains from one sample in a study of T cell repertoires in cytomegalovirus infection. MiXCR, run by TCRdb on the reads, gives a single entry per CDR3 protein. Counted here are roughly 990,000 distinct CDR3 sequences, more than 25% occurring once; the ten biggest clones make up more than 12%. Antigens of these TCRs are unknown. The source was cultured CD8+ T cells from PBMCs, collected from culture after CMV antigen stimulation. The receptor set was obtained from a human donor in good health (CMV status not recorded). Some clones in this sample may be carry-over from other donors' samples. CDR3s include the opening cysteine and the closing phenylalanine or tryptophan. Fields, in order: J gene, clone size, V gene, D gene, CDR3 DNA, CDR3 protein. D genes are given only for firm matches. Clone size is given for some rows only: seen once, a few or many times, or a class if the clone is expanded.

TRBJ2-3,.,TRBV12-3/TRBV12-4,.,TGTGCCAGCAGTAGGGGGACCGAGACTAGCACAGATACGCAGTATTTT,CASSRGTETSTDTQYF
TRBJ1-4,few,TRBV27,.,TGTGCCAGCAGTTTAAGAGGTCTCCTGAATGAAAAACTGTTTTTT,CASSLRGLLNEKLFF
TRBJ2-6,.,TRBV7-3,.,TGTGCCAGCAGCTTAGGAGACAGTGGATACTCTGGGGCCAACGTCCTGACTTTC,CASSLGDSGYSGANVLTF
TRBJ2-2,.,TRBV20-1,.,TGCAGTGCCTCGGATAGCGGTACCGGGGAGCTGTTTTTT,CSASDSGTGELFF
TRBJ2-2,.,TRBV4-3,TRBD1,TGCGCCAGCAGCCAAGAGGCGCTGCAGGGGGCCTTGGAGCTGTTTTTT,CASSQEALQGALELFF
TRBJ2-1,few,TRBV5-6,.,TGTGCCAGCAGCTTGAGGCCGGGCGGCCTCAATGAGCAGTTCTTC,CASSLRPGGLNEQFF
TRBJ2-1,.,TRBV9,.,TGTGCCAGCAGCGAGTGGGGGGCGAGCCCTGAGCAGTTCTTC,CASSEWGASPEQFF
TRBJ1-1,.,TRBV20-1,.,TGCAGTGCAGATAGTGCAGGGAGGTTCACTGAAGCTTTCTTT,CSADSAGRFTEAFF
TRBJ2-4,many,TRBV7-8,.,TGTGCCAGCAGCTTTAATAGGGACACGCTAGCCAAAAACATTCAGTACTTC,CASSFNRDTLAKNIQYF
TRBJ1-1,.,TRBV19,TRBD1,TGTGCCAGTAGTCCCGGGACAGCGGACACTGAAGCTTTCTTT,CASSPGTADTEAFF
TRBJ1-2,few,TRBV6-6,.,TGTGCCAGCACGGATTCAGGGATGGCCGGCTACACCTTC,CASTDSGMAGYTF
TRBJ1-5,.,TRBV10-3,.,TGTGCCATCAGTGAAAGGAATCAGCCCCAGCATTTT,CAISERNQPQHF
TRBJ1-5,few,TRBV28,.,TGTGCCAGCGGTTACAGGGATAGCAATCAGCCCCAGCATTTT,CASGYRDSNQPQHF
TRBJ1-1,few,TRBV7-8,.,TGTGCCAGCAGCTTAGGACGGAGGAACACTGAAGCTCTCTTT,CASSLGRRNTEALF
TRBJ1-1,.,TRBV12-3/TRBV12-4,TRBD1,TGTGCCAGCACTCTAGTATGGAAGGACAGGGAATTTTTGAACACTGAAGCTTTCTTT,CASTLVWKDREFLNTEAFF
TRBJ1-1,few,TRBV7-9,TRBD1,TGTGCCAGCACCCGACAGGGGACGGGCACTGAAGCTTTCTTT,CASTRQGTGTEAFF
TRBJ2-2,few,TRBV5-3,.,TGTGCCAGCAGCTTGGGGCTGGTGAACACCGGGGAGCTGTTTTTT,CASSLGLVNTGELFF
TRBJ1-1,.,TRBV10-3,.,TGTGCCATCAGTGAGTCGCCCAAAGCTCGGAACACTGAAGCTTTCTTT,CAISESPKARNTEAFF
TRBJ2-1,few,TRBV12-5,.,TGTGCTAGTGGTTCTGGACAGACTTACAATGAGCAGTTCTTC,CASGSGQTYNEQFF
TRBJ2-1,.,TRBV2,TRBD2,TGTGCCAGCAGTGAAGCGGCGGGGGAGTTCTACAATGAGCAGTTCTTC,CASSEAAGEFYNEQFF
TRBJ1-2,.,TRBV6-1,TRBD1,TGTGCCAGCTCGGGGACAGGGGTCGGTGGCTACACCTTC,CASSGTGVGGYTF
TRBJ1-1,few,TRBV12-3/TRBV12-4,TRBD1,TGTGCCAGCAGGAACGACAGGGATGCTTTCTTT,CASRNDRDAFF
TRBJ2-2,.,TRBV6-2/TRBV6-3,.,TGTGCCAGCAGTTACTTGAAGAACACCGGGGAGCTGTTTTTT,CASSYLKNTGELFF
TRBJ1-1,.,TRBV27,TRBD1,TGTGCCAGCAGTTTGACAGGGTTTGGGACTGAAGCTTTCTTT,CASSLTGFGTEAFF
TRBJ2-1,many,TRBV7-2,TRBD1,TGTGCCAGCAGTTTGGCACAGGGGAGAAATGAGCAGTTCTTC,CASSLAQGRNEQFF
TRBJ2-1,.,TRBV5-1,.,TGCGCCAGCAGCTTGGCTGGGGGGCCTCCTAATGAGCAGTTCTTC,CASSLAGGPPNEQFF
TRBJ1-6,.,TRBV9,TRBD1,TGTGCCAGCAGCGACGGACAGGGGGAAAATTCACCCCTCCACTTT,CASSDGQGENSPLHF
TRBJ1-2,.,TRBV27,.,TGTGCCAGCAGTTCTAGACAGGACCCTAACTATGGCTACACCTTC,CASSSRQDPNYGYTF
TRBJ2-5,.,TRBV10-3,.,TGTGCCATCAGGACAGGCCAAGAGACCCAGTACTTC,CAIRTGQETQYF
TRBJ1-6,few,TRBV7-3,.,TGTGCCAGCAGCTTAACAGGGTCAGCCAGTAATTCACCCCTCCACTTT,CASSLTGSASNSPLHF
TRBJ1-4,.,TRBV18,.,TGTGCCAGCTCCCCGCCAACTGTGGGATATGAAAAACTGTTTTTT,CASSPPTVGYEKLFF
TRBJ2-1,few,TRBV29-1,.,TGCAGTTCGTCTGGACTGCAGTACAATGAGCAGTTCTTC,CSSSGLQYNEQFF
TRBJ1-1,few,TRBV7-9,TRBD1,TGTGCCAGCAGCCCCAACAGCGGGACAGGGGGTGAAGCTTTCTTT,CASSPNSGTGGEAFF
TRBJ2-3,few,TRBV27,.,TGTGCCAGCAGTTTATACGTAGCAGATACGCAGTATTTT,CASSLYVADTQYF
TRBJ1-5,.,TRBV7-2,.,TGTGCCAGCAGCTTAGCTGCCGGGCTCAATCAGCCCCAGCATTTT,CASSLAAGLNQPQHF
TRBJ2-3,few,TRBV7-9,.,TGTGCCAGCAGCCCAGGGGGGGCCGCCAAGTATTTT,CASSPGGAAKYF
TRBJ2-7,.,TRBV7-8,TRBD1,TGTGCCAGCAGCTTGGGACAGTCCCCCTGGGAGCAGTACTTC,CASSLGQSPWEQYF
TRBJ2-1,many,TRBV7-2,TRBD1,TGTGCCAGCAGCTTCATACAGGGGGGTGGCAATGAGCAGTTCTTC,CASSFIQGGGNEQFF
TRBJ1-5,.,TRBV27,.,TGTGCCAGCGGGGAACGCAATCAGCCCCAGCATTTT,CASGERNQPQHF
TRBJ2-1,.,TRBV5-6,.,TGTGCCAGCAGCTTTCCCCAGGTACCCTCCTACAATGAGCAGTTCTTC,CASSFPQVPSYNEQFF
TRBJ2-5,.,TRBV7-8,TRBD2,TGTGCCAGCAGCTTAGCCCGACTAGCGGGGGGAGAGACCCAGTACTTC,CASSLARLAGGETQYF
TRBJ1-5,.,TRBV27,.,TGTGCCAGCAGTTCCGGTACGCTGCCCCAGCATTTT,CASSSGTLPQHF
TRBJ1-2,few,TRBV12-5,TRBD1,TGTGCTAGTGGTTTGGTTGGCGGACAGGCCTATGGCTACACCTTC,CASGLVGGQAYGYTF
TRBJ2-1,few,TRBV10-3,TRBD2,TGTGCCATCAAGGTTGGTGTCCGGGCGGGGGACAATGAGCAGTTCTTC,CAIKVGVRAGDNEQFF
TRBJ2-1,.,TRBV25-1,.,TGTGCCAGCAGTGAGTCTTTCAGTAAGGAACAGGGTAGCTACAATGAGCAGTTCTTC,CASSESFSKEQGSYNEQFF
TRBJ1-5,.,TRBV10-3,TRBD1,TGTGCCATCAGTGAGGCAGGGGGTCAGCCCCAGCATTTT,CAISEAGGQPQHF
TRBJ2-7,.,TRBV14,.,TGTGCCAGCAGCCAAGTTACTGCGGCTGACTACGAGCAGTACTTC,CASSQVTAADYEQYF
TRBJ2-7,many,TRBV7-2,TRBD1,TGTGCCAGCAGCTTGGGACAGGCCCCCTACGAGCAGTACTTC,CASSLGQAPYEQYF
TRBJ1-2,many,TRBV6-1,TRBD1,TGTGCCAGCAGTGCCGGACAGGGGCTCATCTATGGCTACACCTTC,CASSAGQGLIYGYTF
TRBJ1-2,.,TRBV7-9,.,TGTGCCAGCAGCTCCCCCGGAAAAGACGTGAACTATGGCTACACCTTC,CASSSPGKDVNYGYTF
TRBJ2-5,few,TRBV7-6,.,TGTGCCAGCAGCTTAAGAGGGACCGCGCACAGGACCCAGTACTTC,CASSLRGTAHRTQYF
TRBJ2-5,many,TRBV12-3/TRBV12-4,TRBD2,TGTGCCAGCAGTCACCCCAGCGGGGGGCCCCTACAAGAGACCCAGTACTTC,CASSHPSGGPLQETQYF